This T cell receptor (beta chain) derives from a study of T cell responses to AZD1222 COVID-19 vaccine. Details on this clone: As yet, its antigen is unknown.

Pooled in the analysis were second doses at about 4 or about 12 weeks. The CDR3 is 15 residues long. With V trimmed by 3 bases and J by 0 bases, 2 bases remained unmatched. Germline CDR1 and CDR2: LNHDA and SQIVND (reference sequence). Findings and caveats of the study: The study found vaccine-associated CD4 TCRs spanning spike, dominant at 160-218 and 743-854. Increased Spike-specific TCR breadth and depth were observed after two AZD1222 doses.

This table comes from immunoSEQ multiplex PCR, and its TCRdb copy is limited to in-frame clones, with some not included. The sample has tens of thousands of clones; 81% are singletons. This chain uses TRBV19 with TRBJ1-5, with TRBD1 matching over 7 bases. The source of this sequence is an adult who received the AZD1222 COVID-19 vaccine. The specimen was peripheral blood, collected 28 days after the second AZD1222 dose. CDR3 amino acids: CASSMGQYSNQPQHF. The CDR3 DNA reads as TGTGCCAGTAGTATGGGACAGTATAGCAATCAGCCCCAGCATTTT. The variable domain in full, with the rest retrieved from reference TRBV19 and TRBJ1-5, is DGGITQSPKYLFRKEGQNVTLSCEQNLNHDAMYWYRQDPGQGLRLIYYSQIVNDFQKGDIAEGYSVSREKKESFPLTVTSAQKNPTAFYLCASSMGQYSNQPQHFGDGTRLSIL.